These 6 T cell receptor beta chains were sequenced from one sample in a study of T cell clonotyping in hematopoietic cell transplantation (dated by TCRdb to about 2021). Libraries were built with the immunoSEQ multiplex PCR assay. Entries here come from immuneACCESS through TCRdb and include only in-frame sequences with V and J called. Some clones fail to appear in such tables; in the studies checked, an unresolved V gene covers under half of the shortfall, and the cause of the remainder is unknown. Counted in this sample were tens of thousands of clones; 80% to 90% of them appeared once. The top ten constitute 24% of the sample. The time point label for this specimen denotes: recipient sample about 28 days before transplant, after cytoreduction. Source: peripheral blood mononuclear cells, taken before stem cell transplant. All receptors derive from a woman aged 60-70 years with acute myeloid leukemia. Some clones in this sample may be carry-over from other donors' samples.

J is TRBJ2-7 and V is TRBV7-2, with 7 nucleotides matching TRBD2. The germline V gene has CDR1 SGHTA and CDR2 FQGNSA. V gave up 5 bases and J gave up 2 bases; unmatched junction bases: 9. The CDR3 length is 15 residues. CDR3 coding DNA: TGTGCCAGCAGCCTGATAGGGGAGGGCACCTACGAGCAGTACTTC. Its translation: CASSLIGEGTYEQYF.

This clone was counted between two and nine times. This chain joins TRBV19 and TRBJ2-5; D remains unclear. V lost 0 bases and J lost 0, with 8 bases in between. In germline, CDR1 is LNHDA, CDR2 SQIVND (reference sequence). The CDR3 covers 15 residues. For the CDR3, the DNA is TGTGCCAGTAGTATAGATCTACAGAACCAAGAGACCCAGTACTTC. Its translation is CASSIDLQNQETQYF. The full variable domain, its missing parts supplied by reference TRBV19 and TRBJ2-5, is DGGITQSPKYLFRKEGQNVTLSCEQNLNHDAMYWYRQDPGQGLRLIYYSQIVNDFQKGDIAEGYSVSREKKESFPLTVTSAQKNPTAFYLCASSIDLQNQETQYFGPGTRLLVL.

CDR3 amino acids: CASSLLNGQGTYGYTF. CDR3 nucleotide sequence: TGTGCCAGCAGTTTACTGAACGGACAGGGTACCTATGGCTACACCTTC. This chain uses TRBV28 with TRBJ1-2; 8 bases line up with TRBD1. The CDR3 is made up of 16 amino acids. V was clipped by 2 bases and J by 4 bases; unmatched bases: 9. Germline V gives CDR1 MDHEN, CDR2 SYDVKM.

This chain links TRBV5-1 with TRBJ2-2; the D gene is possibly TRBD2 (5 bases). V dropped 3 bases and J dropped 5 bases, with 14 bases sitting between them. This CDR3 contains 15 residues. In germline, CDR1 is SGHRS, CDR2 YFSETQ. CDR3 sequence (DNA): TGCGCCAGCAGCTCACCGGGGTGGGGAACCGGGGAGCTGTTTTTT. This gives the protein CASSSPGWGTGELFF.

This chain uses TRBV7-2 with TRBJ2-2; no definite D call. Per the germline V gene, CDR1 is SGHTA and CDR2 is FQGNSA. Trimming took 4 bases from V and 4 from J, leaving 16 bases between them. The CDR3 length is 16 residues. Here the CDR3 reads CASSSRAVSRTGELFF. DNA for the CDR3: TGTGCCAGCAGCTCCCGGGCGGTGTCTCGCACCGGGGAGCTGTTTTTT.

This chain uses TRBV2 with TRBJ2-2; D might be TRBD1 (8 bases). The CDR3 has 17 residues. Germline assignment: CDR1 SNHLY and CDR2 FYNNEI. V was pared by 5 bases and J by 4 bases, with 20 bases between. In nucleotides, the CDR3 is TGTGCCAGCAGTAGGCGGACAGGGACGGGAGGCACCGGGGAGCTGTTTTTT. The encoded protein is CASSRRTGTGGTGELFF.